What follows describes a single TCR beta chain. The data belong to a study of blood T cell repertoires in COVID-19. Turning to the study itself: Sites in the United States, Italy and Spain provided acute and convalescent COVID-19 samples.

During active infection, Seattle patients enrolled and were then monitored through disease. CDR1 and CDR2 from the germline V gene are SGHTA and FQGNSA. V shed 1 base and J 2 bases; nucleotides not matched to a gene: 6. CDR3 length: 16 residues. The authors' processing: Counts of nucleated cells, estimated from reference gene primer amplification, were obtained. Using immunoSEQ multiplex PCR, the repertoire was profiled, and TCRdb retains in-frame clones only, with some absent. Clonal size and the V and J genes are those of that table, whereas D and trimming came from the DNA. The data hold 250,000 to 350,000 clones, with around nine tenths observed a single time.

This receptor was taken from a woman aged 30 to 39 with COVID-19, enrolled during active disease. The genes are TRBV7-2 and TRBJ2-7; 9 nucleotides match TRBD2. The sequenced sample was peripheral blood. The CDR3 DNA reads TGTGCCAGCAGCTTAGGACTAGCGGAATTCACCTACGAGCAGTACTTC. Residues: CASSLGLAEFTYEQYF.